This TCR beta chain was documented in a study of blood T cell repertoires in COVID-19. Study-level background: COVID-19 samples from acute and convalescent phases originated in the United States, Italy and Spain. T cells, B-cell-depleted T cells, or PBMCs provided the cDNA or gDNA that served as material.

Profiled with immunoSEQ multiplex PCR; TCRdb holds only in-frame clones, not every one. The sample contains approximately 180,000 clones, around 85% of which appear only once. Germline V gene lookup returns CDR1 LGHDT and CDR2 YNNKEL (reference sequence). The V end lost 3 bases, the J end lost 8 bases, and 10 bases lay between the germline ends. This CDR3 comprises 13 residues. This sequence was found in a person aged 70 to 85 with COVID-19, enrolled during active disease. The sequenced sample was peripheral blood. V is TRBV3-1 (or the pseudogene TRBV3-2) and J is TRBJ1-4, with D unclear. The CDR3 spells CASSQGDTEKLFF. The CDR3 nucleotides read TGTGCCAGCAGCCAGGGCGACACCGAAAAACTGTTTTTT.